This T cell receptor beta chain is drawn from a study of T-cell reconstitution after alpha-beta-depleted transplantation in children. Unique molecular identifiers were incorporated into the prepared TCRbeta library. TCRdb re-analysed the PCR reads in MiXCR, keeping a single row per CDR3 protein. The repertoire has approximately 400,000 distinct CDR3 sequences, about 16% of them found once; the top ten carry 25% to 30%. V lost 3 bases, J lost 3 bases, and 15 bases lay in between. Germline V gives CDR1 DFQATT, CDR2 SNEGSKA (reference sequence). The CDR3 length is 14 residues. There are a few counts of this clonotype.

This specimen was PBMCs, mostly from graft donor cells, taken 360 days after TCRalphabeta/CD19-depleted stem cell transplant. This receptor was identified in a boy younger than two who had a stem cell transplant for Wiskott-Aldrich syndrome, so the T cells may come from the graft donor. This chain connects TRBV20-1 to TRBJ2-7; D gene ambiguous. The CDR3 sequence: CSASGPTIIYEQYF. The CDR3, as DNA: TGCAGTGCTAGCGGGCCTACCATTATCTACGAGCAGTACTTC.